This TCR beta chain was obtained from a study of T cells in Graves' hyperthyroidism and ophthalmopathy. RNA transcripts were the template for amplifying TCR beta CDR3 regions. HTBI primers were used for first-round RT-PCR of the TCR CDR3. Via MiXCR, TCRdb re-called the multiplex PCR reads, giving one row per CDR3 protein. Of 370,000 or so distinct CDR3 sequences detected, 13% appear once; the ten largest clones hold roughly 20%. V dropped 7 bases and J dropped 8; count of bases not matched to a gene: 5. The CDR3 spans 13 residues. Germline CDR1 is SNHLY and CDR2 is FYNNEI. Sequencing used blood. V and J are TRBV2 and TRBJ1-6; 7 bases align to TRBD1. The clonotype originates from a man aged 25-45 years with Graves' hyperthyroidism that later progressed to Graves' ophthalmopathy. This CDR3 is CASKWQGDSPLHF. The CDR3 region has the DNA TGTGCCAGCAAGTGGCAGGGGGATTCACCCCTCCACTTT.